This T cell receptor (beta chain) was profiled in a study of memory CD4+ T cells and cytomegalovirus serostatus. Notes on the study in general: Repertoires predicted CMV serostatus with median bootstrapped AUC of roughly 0.95. The CMV-associated TCR signature appears largely within the CD4+ memory repertoire. About 40% of the roughly 150 known CMV-associated TCRbeta sequences appeared in CD4+ memory.

Single viable CD3+CD4+CD8-CD45RO+ cells were sorted as the memory CD4+ T cells. CMV serostatus came from serum IgG against pp150, pp28, p38, p52. Points on this clone: Its target is unknown.

Per germline, CDR1 WSHSY and CDR2 SAAADI. This CDR3 has 17 amino acids. The V segment lost 0 bases and the J segment 4 bases; nucleotides outside the gene matches: 7. Sequencing was performed with immunoSEQ multiplex PCR; in TCRdb, only in-frame clones are kept and a portion is missing. The table lists nearly 50,000 clones, just under 80% of them singletons. Material: memory CD4+ T cells from blood. The receptor was derived from an adult in good health and CMV-seronegative. The chain is built from TRBV10-2 and TRBJ2-1, with TRBD2 matching over 9 bases. The DNA of the CDR3 is TGCGCCAGCAGTGAGTCGAAGACTAGCGGACATTACAATGAGCAGTTCTTC. It codes for CASSESKTSGHYNEQFF.